The clone carrying this TCR beta chain was counted a few times. These data are taken from a study of cytomegalovirus exposure and HLA in healthy donors. This CDR3 comprises 15 residues. V was pared by 5 bases and J by 4 bases, with 9 bases of the junction left unmatched. Germline V gene data show CDR1 as SGHNT and CDR2 as YYREEE (reference sequence). The study ran its PCR with 60 Vbeta and 13 Jbeta primers. Method: immunoSEQ multiplex PCR; TCRdb's copy keeps in-frame clones and lacks some. The sample includes roughly 130,000 clones, roughly two thirds of them seen just once. V usage is TRBV5-4 and J usage is TRBJ2-7; 10 positions agree with TRBD1. Sequencing was done on a sample of PBMCs. The receptor was isolated from a woman aged 40-49 years in good health and CMV-seronegative. The CDR3 bases are TGTGCCAGCAGTCCCGGGACAGGGGACGGGTACGAGCAGTACGTC. Its protein product is CASSPGTGDGYEQYV.